The next 10 T cell receptor beta chains were all read from a single sample in a study of T cells in Graves' hyperthyroidism and ophthalmopathy. It was RNA transcripts that yielded the amplified TCR beta CDR3 regions. The TCR CDR3 first-round RT-PCR relied on the HTBI primer set. A single record per CDR3 protein comes from TCRdb applying MiXCR to the multiplex PCR reads. The sample yields 390,000 or so distinct CDR3 sequences, roughly 15% seen once. The specimen was blood. The source is a man aged 18 to 35 with Graves' ophthalmopathy.

This clonotype was counted many times. The chain links TRBV9 to TRBJ2-7; TRBD2 agrees at 9 bases. CDR1 SGDLS and CDR2 YYNGEE come from the germline V gene. This CDR3 has 14 residues. Unmatched junction bases numbered 7, after V lost 7 bases and J lost 2 bases. As DNA, the CDR3 is TGTGCCAGCGATAGCGGGGGACCACCCTACGAGCAGTACTTC. It encodes CASDSGGPPYEQYF.

V is TRBV6-5 and J is TRBJ2-1; 9 bases map to TRBD2. V lost 2 bases and J lost 10; bases outside the gene matches: 9. Germline CDR1 reads MNHEY; CDR2 reads SVGAGI. The CDR3 sequence is 15 residues long. The CDR3 DNA reads as TGTGCCAGCAGTTACGGCGGGGGGGCCCGGGGAGAGCAGTTCTTC. This gives the protein CASSYGGGARGEQFF.

This clonotype appeared many times. The rearrangement joins TRBV5-1 to TRBJ2-2, with a possible D match to TRBD1 (5 bases). The germline gives CDR1 SGHRS, CDR2 YFSETQ. The CDR3 extends over 15 amino acids. V lost 4 bases, J lost 1 base, and 11 bases lay in between. CDR3 residues: CASSRKTGNTGELFF. The CDR3 DNA reads TGCGCCAGCAGCCGAAAAACAGGGAACACCGGGGAGCTGTTTTTT.

This clonotype was counted a few times. Here the CDR3 omits its conserved ending phenylalanine or tryptophan, so a read error is the likely source. The chain recombines TRBV24-1 with TRBJ2-5; unclear D gene. Germline CDR1 and CDR2: KGHDR and SFDVKD. V was pared by 5 bases and J by 1 base, with 4 bases between. The CDR3 is 12 residues long. The CDR3 loop is CATSGSQETQYS. CDR3 sequence (DNA): TGTGCCACCAGTGGATCCCAAGAGACCCAGTACTCC.

The chain couples TRBV20-1 to TRBJ2-7, with TRBD2 identical over 13 bases. This CDR3 is built from 19 residues. Losses at the gene ends were 2 bases for V and 0 bases for J; bases not matched to a gene: 13. Germline V gene sequence: CDR1 DFQATT, CDR2 SNEGSKA (reference sequence). This chain's CDR3 is CSARLKSGLAGPISYEQYF. The CDR3 DNA sequence: TGCAGTGCTAGACTAAAGTCGGGACTAGCGGGGCCGATCTCCTACGAGCAGTACTTC.

This clonotype was recorded at least ten times. The gene calls are TRBV12-5 and TRBJ2-2, with D unclear. The CDR3 runs to 13 residues. Per germline, CDR1 LGHNT and CDR2 FRNRAP. V was trimmed by 3 bases and J by 2 bases, leaving 4 bases between them. The chain's CDR3 is CASGFANTGELFF. CDR3 DNA sequence: TGTGCTAGTGGTTTCGCAAACACCGGGGAGCTGTTTTTT.

In this sample, this clonotype turned up many times. V and J are TRBV12-3 or TRBV12-4 and TRBJ2-7; TRBD2 matches 9 bases. The CDR3 is made up of 15 amino acids. V was clipped by 2 bases and J by 5 bases; unmatched bases: 7. The CDR3 DNA is TGTGCCAGCAGTTTACAGGCGGGAGGGCCGCACGAGCAGTACTTC. This translates into CASSLQAGGPHEQYF.

This clonotype was seen more than once but under ten times. The chain is built from TRBV5-5 and TRBJ1-2; 7 bases match TRBD1. The V and J ends lost 4 bases and 8 bases, in that order; junction bases with no gene match: 11. The CDR3 runs 14 residues. Per the germline V gene, CDR1 is SGHKS and CDR2 is YYEKEE (reference sequence). In DNA form, the CDR3 reads TGTGCCAGCAGCCCCCTAGGGGGCCCCTGGGGCTACACCTTC. Translating gives CASSPLGGPWGYTF.

The chain has TRBV24-1 and TRBJ2-2; 7 nucleotides line up with TRBD1. Trimming removed 0 bases from V and 5 bases from J; junction bases left unmatched: 5. The CDR3 is 16 residues long. Germline V lookup: CDR1 KGHDR, CDR2 SFDVKD. The CDR3 DNA reads as TGTGCCACCAGTGATTTGCAGGGGGTGGCAACCGGGGAGCTGTTTTTT. This gives the protein CATSDLQGVATGELFF.

This clonotype was counted many times. CDR3 in amino acids: CSAREGGGQETQYF. The CDR3 DNA follows: TGCAGTGCTAGAGAAGGGGGGGGCCAAGAGACCCAGTACTTC. The gene calls are TRBV20-1 and TRBJ2-5, with D possibly being TRBD2 (7 bases). Trimming shortened V by 0 bases and J by 1 base, and 9 bases separated the two germline ends. The CDR3 is 14 amino acids. Germline V gene sequence: CDR1 DFQATT, CDR2 SNEGSKA (reference sequence).